Each of the 18 T cell receptor beta chains below was sequenced from the same sample in a study of post-analysis software for immune sequencing data. Findings of the study overall: Four or five TRBV segments occurring more often in patients than controls included TRBV5-6, TRBV5-1 and TRBV20-1.

cDNA libraries of TCR beta carried unique molecular identifiers. In TCRdb, the PCR reads were re-called with MiXCR into one record per CDR3 protein. This table holds 700,000 to 900,000 distinct CDR3 sequences, around 42% found once. These receptors are not linked to any known antigen. The source material was blood. These receptors were obtained from a girl aged 5-17 years with multiple sclerosis.

The chain couples TRBV15 to TRBJ2-1; 7 bases match TRBD2. The germline gives CDR1 LNHNV, CDR2 YYDKDF (reference sequence). The junction had 4 bases not matched to a gene; V was cut back by 0 bases and J by 5 bases. The CDR3 length is 15 residues. In DNA, the CDR3 is TGTGCCACCAGCAGAGATTTCGCGGGAGACAATGAGCAGTTCTTC. It translates to CATSRDFAGDNEQFF.

In its sample, this clonotype was seen a few times. The chain recombines TRBV9 with TRBJ2-7, with 7 positions matching TRBD1. This CDR3 has 13 residues. Germline V gene data show CDR1 as SGDLS and CDR2 as YYNGEE. The V segment lost 3 bases and the J segment 3 bases; nucleotides outside the gene matches: 3. The DNA for the CDR3 is TGTGCCAGCAGCGAGAGACAGGGCTACGAGCAGTACTTC. Translated, it gives CASSERQGYEQYF.

The chain has TRBV2 and TRBJ2-1, with TRBD2 matching over 8 bases. Germline CDR1 is SNHLY and CDR2 is FYNNEI. Trimming at V came to 2 bases and at J to 9 bases, leaving 12 bases not matched to a gene. The CDR3 has 16 residues. In DNA form, the CDR3 reads TGTGCCAGCAGTGAAACCTGGCTAGCGGGCGGGCTTGAGCAGTTCTTC. Translated, it gives CASSETWLAGGLEQFF.

The chain uses TRBV9 and TRBJ1-2, with a weak D call TRBD1 (5 bases). CDR3 length equals 14 residues. Trimming removed 4 bases from V and 8 bases from J, with 18 bases in between. CDR1 and CDR2 from the germline V gene are SGDLS and YYNGEE. CDR3 nucleotides: TGTGCCAGCAGCCCCCGAAAGCAGGGAAGGGGCTACACCTTC. Residues: CASSPRKQGRGYTF.

The CDR3 reads CATRDSGRVADTQYF. The CDR3 DNA sequence: TGTGCCACCAGGGATAGCGGGAGGGTAGCAGATACGCAGTATTTT. This chain uses TRBV15 with TRBJ2-3; 11 bases are shared with TRBD2. The CDR3 consists of 15 residues. Germline CDR1 LNHNV, CDR2 YYDKDF (reference sequence). Losses at the gene ends were 6 bases for V and 4 bases for J; bases not matched to a gene: 6.

V gene TRBV10-3 combines with J gene TRBJ2-3, with 11 bases aligning to TRBD2. This CDR3 has 15 amino acids. Looked up from germline, CDR1 is ENHRY and CDR2 is SYGVKD. V shed 10 bases and J 5 bases; nucleotides not matched to a gene: 11. Here the CDR3 DNA reads TGTGCCACCGGCGATAGCGGGAGGGCGCTAGATACGCAGTATTTT. Residues: CATGDSGRALDTQYF.

This clonotype has more than one count but fewer than ten. The J gene is TRBJ1-1, the V gene TRBV19; D call uncertain. The length of the CDR3 is 12 residues. Looked up from germline, CDR1 is LNHDA and CDR2 is SQIVND (reference sequence). V lost 3 bases to trimming and J lost 2 bases, with 4 bases between them. The CDR3 loop reads CASSIPNTEAFF. CDR3 sequence (DNA): TGTGCCAGTAGTATCCCCAACACTGAAGCTTTCTTT.

The chain carries TRBV20-1 and TRBJ1-5; 8 bases line up with TRBD1. The CDR3 contains 14 residues. Germline V gene lookup returns CDR1 DFQATT and CDR2 SNEGSKA (reference sequence). J lost 5 bases, V lost 6 bases, and 9 bases had no gene match. In DNA, the CDR3 is TGCAGTGCAACCCGGACAGGGAAGGATCAGCCCCAGCATTTT. Protein product: CSATRTGKDQPQHF.

This clonotype appeared a single time. The J gene is TRBJ1-2, the V gene TRBV12-3 or TRBV12-4; TRBD1 is a possible D gene (6 bases). Trimming left V 5 bases short and J 3 bases short, with 13 bases between. The CDR3 sequence is 14 residues long. CDR3 sequence reads: CASSPTGNYYGYTF. CDR3 DNA: TGTGCCAGCAGTCCCACAGGGAATTACTATGGCTACACCTTC.

This clonotype was counted between two and nine times. The rearrangement joins TRBV24-1 to TRBJ2-1; 12 bases align to TRBD2. The CDR3 sequence is 21 residues long. Germline trimming cut 5 bases from V and 0 bases from J; bases unmatched to any gene: 16. Germline lookup yields CDR1 KGHDR and CDR2 SFDVKD. In nucleotides, the CDR3 is TGTGCCACCAGTGCTAGCGGGAGGGCACAAGTTCAACTTAGCTCCTACAATGAGCAGTTCTTC. Translating it yields CATSASGRAQVQLSSYNEQFF.

J is TRBJ2-4 and V is TRBV2, with 7 bases matching TRBD2. The CDR3 spans 13 residues. Germline values: CDR1 SNHLY, CDR2 FYNNEI. Trimming at V came to 4 bases and at J to 6 bases, leaving 3 bases not matched to a gene. The chain's CDR3 is CASSGEGINIQYF. CDR3 nucleotide sequence: TGTGCCAGCAGTGGGGAGGGAATAAACATTCAGTACTTC. The complete variable domain, with remaining parts taken from reference TRBV2 and TRBJ2-4, reads EPEVTQTPSHQVTQMGQEVILRCVPISNHLYFYWYRQILGQKVEFLVSFYNNEISEKSEIFDDQFSVERPDGSNFTLKIRSTKLEDSAMYFCASSGEGINIQYFGAGTRLSVL.

J is TRBJ2-7 and V is TRBV28; the match to TRBD1 covers 12 bases. Looked up from germline, CDR1 is MDHEN and CDR2 is SYDVKM. V lost 5 bases and J lost 5; bases outside the gene matches: 7. The CDR3 has 15 residues. The CDR3 nucleotides read TGTGCCAGCAGTACGGGACAGGGGGCGGTTCACGAGCAGTACTTC. This translates into CASSTGQGAVHEQYF.

CDR3 region: CASTPRRGAGVRTDTQYF. The CDR3 DNA reads as TGTGCCAGCACCCCAAGAAGGGGAGCGGGAGTTCGGACAGATACGCAGTATTTT. V is TRBV7-3 and J is TRBJ2-3; 8 positions match TRBD2. V lost 7 bases, J lost 3 bases, and 18 bases stayed unmatched. CDR3 length equals 18 residues. CDR1 SGHTA and CDR2 FQGTGA come from the germline V gene.

The chain links TRBV7-3 to TRBJ2-3, with D possibly matching TRBD2 (5 bases). Germline-derived CDR1 and CDR2 are SGHTA and FQGTGA. CDR3 length: 13 amino acids. Trimming cost V 10 bases and J 8 bases, with 19 bases left between them. The CDR3 DNA sequence: TGTGCCACCTCAGAAGGAGGCTCTGGTACGCAGTATTTT. Residues: CATSEGGSGTQYF. Combining the CDR3 with reference TRBV7-3 and TRBJ2-3 gives the whole variable domain GAGVSQTPSNKVTEKGKYVELRCDPISGHTALYWYRQSLGQGPEFLIYFQGTGAADDSGLPNDRFFAVRPEGSVSTLKIQRTERGDSAVYLCATSEGGSGTQYFGPGTRLTVL.

This chain connects TRBV18 to TRBJ1-1; D ambiguous. The CDR3 is 16 residues long. Trimming removed 3 bases at V and 0 bases at J, with 14 bases between. Per germline, CDR1 KGHSH and CDR2 LQKENI. The CDR3, as DNA: TGTGCCAGCTCACCCCTTTTTGGGCCCATGAACACTGAAGCTTTCTTT. Its protein product is CASSPLFGPMNTEAFF.

The genes are TRBV20-1 and TRBJ2-5; D unclear. The end of the DNA fits TRBJ2-7 better, so the J call may be wrong. The germline V gene has CDR1 DFQATT and CDR2 SNEGSKA (reference sequence). This CDR3 is 15 amino acids long. CDR3 protein: CSARPQDGPDYEQYF. The DNA for the CDR3 is TGCAGTGCTAGACCCCAGGACGGGCCGGATTACGAGCAGTACTTC.

As for this clonotype: The junction does not match germline at one end; this may be a read error. The chain links TRBV3-1 to TRBJ1-4; D might be TRBD1 (5 bases). Germline values: CDR1 LGHDT, CDR2 YNNKEL (reference sequence). There are 13 residues in the CDR3. This chain's CDR3 is CASGQRGREKLFF. The DNA for the CDR3 is TGTGCCAGCGGCCAAAGGGGACGGGAAAAACTGTTTTTT.

This clonotype has more than one count but fewer than ten. V usage is TRBV27 and J usage is TRBJ2-5; the D is unclear. This CDR3 is 13 amino acids long. Germline CDR1 reads MNHEY; CDR2 reads SMNVEV (reference sequence). V shed 2 bases and J shed 2 bases, with 6 bases lying between them. Here the CDR3 DNA reads TGTGCCAGCAGTTTAATCCCACAAGAGACCCAGTACTTC. Encoded protein: CASSLIPQETQYF.